These 5 T cell receptor beta chains were all obtained from the same sample, sequenced in a study of T cells after yellow fever vaccination. TCRdb re-analysed the 5' RACE reads in MiXCR, keeping a single row per CDR3 protein. The sample carries more than 95,000 distinct CDR3 sequences, roughly 15% recorded once. The sample was CD8+ T cells sorted from PBMCs, taken 5 days after the yellow fever booster vaccination. Every receptor here comes from a man aged 18 to 35 who received the YFV17D yellow fever vaccine.

This clonotype was counted a few times. V and J are TRBV19 and TRBJ1-1; D gene ambiguous. The germline gives CDR1 LNHDA, CDR2 SQIVND (reference sequence). V was clipped by 3 bases and J by 5 bases, with 7 bases between them. This CDR3 is 12 amino acids long. The chain's CDR3 is CASSISWTEAFF. CDR3 coding DNA: TGTGCCAGTAGTATCTCGTGGACTGAAGCTTTCTTT.

CDR3 in DNA: TGTGCCGTTGGACAGTCGCAGTACGAGCAGTACGTC. This sequence encodes CAVGQSQYEQYV. V is TRBV10-3 and J is TRBJ2-7, with TRBD1 as a possible D gene (6 bases). Trimming cost V 11 bases and J 4 bases, with 15 bases left between them. From germline, CDR1 is ENHRY and CDR2 SYGVKD. This CDR3 has 12 residues.

This clonotype was picked up many times. The genes are TRBV4-1 and TRBJ2-4; perhaps TRBD2 as D (5 bases). Per germline, CDR1 MGHRA and CDR2 YSYEKL. Trimming removed 0 bases from V and 10 bases from J, with 10 bases in between. This CDR3 comprises 13 residues. CDR3 sequence: CASSQDRDQIQYF. The CDR3 region has the DNA TGCGCCAGCAGCCAAGATCGGGATCAAATTCAGTACTTC.

Only a few counts were recorded for this clonotype. The chain joins TRBV7-9 to TRBJ1-6; the D gene is possibly TRBD1 (5 bases). CDR3 length: 11 amino acids. V lost 10 bases and J 9 bases, leaving 10 bases between the germline ends. Germline V gene lookup returns CDR1 SEHNR and CDR2 FQNEAQ (reference sequence). The CDR3 region is CAIDRGSPLHF. The CDR3 DNA sequence: TGTGCCATCGATAGGGGTTCACCCCTCCACTTT. The variable domain in full, with the rest retrieved from reference TRBV7-9 and TRBJ1-6, is DTGVSQNPRHKITKRGQNVTFRCDPISEHNRLYWYRQTLGQGPEFLTYFQNEAQLEKSRLLSDRFSAERPKGSFSTLEIQRTEQGDSAMYLCAIDRGSPLHFGNGTRLTVT.

The chain has TRBV20-1 and TRBJ2-7, with D perhaps assigned TRBD1 or TRBD2 (6 bases each). The CDR3 sequence is 14 residues long. Germline V CDR1 and CDR2: DFQATT, SNEGSKA (reference sequence). V was clipped by 6 bases and J by 4 bases, with 19 bases between them. CDR3 in DNA: TGCAGTGCGCCAGATTCGGGGGCCCCTTACGAGCAGTACGTC. It is translated as CSAPDSGAPYEQYV.